This T cell receptor beta chain appears in the sequencing data of a study of beta chain features in type 1 diabetes (dated by TCRdb to 2016 to 2018). Regarding the complete study: Mean age, gender distribution, total cell number and subset yield did not differ between patients and healthy donors. A total of 85 million to 110 million sorted cells were examined across all samples, and RNA yield correlated strongly with the number of cells per subset. In the study, recently diagnosed type 1 diabetes patients and matched healthy donors were compared on the TCRB repertoires of their sorted circulating CD4+ T cell subsets. Regulatory and stem cell-like memory subsets were isolated from only 8 patients and about eight healthy donors, whereas naive and central memory subsets came from all 30 or so donors. On the study overall, not on this receptor specifically: A moderate but significant shortening of TCRB CDR3 length was observed in type 1 diabetes patients in all four CD4+ subsets. Because cDNA was sequenced instead of genomic DNA, activated cells with high expression could be over-represented, although the groups did not differ in activation or CD3 levels. At VDJ recombination sites, patients with type 1 diabetes made fewer insertions and deleted more nucleotides, a pattern implying thymic rearrangement abnormalities. Shorter templates might have been favored by PCR, but patient and control samples were amplified and corrected together, so both groups would have been affected equally by any skew. Because small numbers of individuals were included in the HLA sub-analyses, any influence of HLA type on TCRB rearrangement was left unresolved. Naive, central memory and regulatory TCRB repertoires appeared to be more alike among patients than among healthy donors.

In its sample, this clone was seen a few times. Its antigen is currently not known. No much larger clone is present one base from it, and per-base qualities are unavailable. The High Capacity cDNA Reverse Transcription Kit was used to reverse transcribe all of the isolated RNA, meaning that expressed TCRB transcripts were what got sequenced. Naive, central memory and regulatory T cell samples underwent deep immunoSEQ sequencing, averaging about 3.5 million total reads per sample. After sorted cells were lysed in RLT buffer, RNA was extracted with DNase-treated RNeasy Micro or Mini kits, with the choice depending on cell number. Each cell subset was processed on its own to prevent cross-contamination, while patient and healthy donor samples were processed together. Using the immunoSEQ multiplex PCR, TCRB sequences were amplified from cDNA into 87-bp fragments spanning the CDR3 region. Sequencing of the amplicons was performed on the Illumina HiSeq platform. The original methods were these. PCR bias was computationally corrected using synthetic template baselines, reads within Hamming distance 2 were collapsed, and singletons that could not be merged were discarded. Reads were aligned against IMGT so that V, D and J genes, CDR3 length and insertions or deletions at six rearrangement sites could be assigned. Within each subset, clonotype counts were normalized to sorted cell number, after which true diversity and Gini coefficients were computed with the tcR R package. The overlap coefficient, calculated on TCRB nucleotide sequences, was used to measure repertoire sharing. TCRdb limited this immuneACCESS table to in-frame rearrangements with V and J called. A share of clones is missing; checked studies link under half to unresolved V genes, and the rest is unexplained. D and trimming were read from the DNA, whereas the V and J calls and clone size are those reported in that table. The sample table records about 120,000 clones; around 15% of these occur just once. Approximately 2.2% of the sample goes to the ten largest clones.

A single peripheral blood draw of about 116 mL on average was collected from each donor into heparinised tubes. A BD FACSAria II was used to sort naive, central memory, regulatory and stem cell-like memory CD4+ T cells with a panel that included CD45RO, CCR7, CD25, CD127, CD95 and CD27. All sorted populations exceeded 95% purity. PBMCs were separated immediately by Lymphoprep density gradient centrifugation and were stained directly, without being cultured. To minimize batch effects, samples were stained and sorted in pairs, one healthy donor with one patient per experiment. Trimming accounts for 10 bases at V and 7 bases at J, while the number of junction bases matched to no gene is 9. CDR1 and CDR2, per the germline V gene, are MDHEN and SYDVKM. The CDR3 measures 14 amino acids from cysteine to phenylalanine. The read is trimmed to its CDR3 DNA, 42 bases read in frame from base 1.

The sequence links TRBV28 to TRBJ1-6; TRBD1 lines up with 8 middle nucleotides. The TCR sequence derives from a man in his thirties or forties with type 1 diabetes. The sample taken for sequencing was central memory CD4+ T cells from blood. The DNA reads as follows: TGTGCCACATGGACAGGGAAGAGAAATTCACCCCTCCACTTT. Its translation reads: CATWTGKRNSPLHF.